These 16 T cell receptor beta chains were all obtained from the same sample, sequenced in a study of spatial heterogeneity in lung cancer (dated by TCRdb to the late 2010s). In the paper's terms, the time point label means: sample taken at primary tumor resection. TCR sequencing used whole RNA extracted from tumor and nontumor lung tissue, or from cryopreserved PBMC samples, without cell sorting. Library prep was done by 5' RACE. Sequenced on a NextSeq 500. TCRdb handled the public reads itself, with Q25 trimming in fastp and clone calling in MiXCR, and kept productive beta chains. Rows with a matching CDR3 protein are joined into one entry that keeps the most common DNA and genes. This sample comprises 50,000 to 65,000 distinct CDR3 sequences, roughly 7% of them detected only once. The ten largest clones take up about 3% of the sample. Sequencing was performed on PBMCs, taken at surgery. Source of these receptors: a female donor with early-stage non-small cell lung cancer.

This clonotype was recorded at least ten times. The gene calls are TRBV6-5 and TRBJ2-7; 9 bases match TRBD1. Germline V gene sequence: CDR1 MNHEY, CDR2 SVGAGI. J lost 3 bases, V lost 4 bases, and 4 bases had no gene match. The CDR3 loop spans 14 amino acids. In DNA form, the CDR3 reads TGTGCCAGCAGTTTAGGGACAGGGTTCTACGAGCAGTACTTC. Translating it yields CASSLGTGFYEQYF.

This clonotype occurred many times. The gene calls are TRBV7-9 and TRBJ2-2, with a possible D match to TRBD1 (6 bases). V was shortened by 7 bases and J by 4 bases, with 10 bases between the two germline ends. The length of the CDR3 is 13 residues. CDR1 and CDR2 from the germline V gene are SEHNR and FQNEAQ (reference sequence). The CDR3 sequence is CASTRTVTGELFF. The CDR3 DNA follows: TGTGCCAGCACCCGGACAGTCACCGGGGAGCTGTTTTTT.

Here the CDR3 DNA reads TGCAGTGCTAGGTCCCCCACAGGGGGCCACGAGCAGTACTTC. It codes for CSARSPTGGHEQYF. The rearrangement links TRBV20-1 to TRBJ2-7; TRBD1 matches at 9 bases. Trimming at V came to 3 bases and at J to 5 bases, leaving 8 bases not matched to a gene. The germline V gene encodes CDR1 DFQATT and CDR2 SNEGSKA (reference sequence). The CDR3 contains 14 residues.

The chain carries TRBV20-1 and TRBJ1-2; D may be TRBD1 (5 bases). Germline V gene sequence: CDR1 DFQATT, CDR2 SNEGSKA (reference sequence). The CDR3 has 14 residues. V was cut by 5 bases and J by 7 bases, with 20 bases left in between. Written as DNA, the CDR3 is TGCAGTGCTCCCCCTGTGACAGAGACCCCTGGCTACACCTTC. The encoded protein is CSAPPVTETPGYTF.

This rearrangement joins TRBV20-1 to TRBJ1-2; D is possibly TRBD1 (6 bases). There are 12 residues in the CDR3. Trimming took off 3 bases at V and 6 bases at J, with 11 bases between the two ends. CDR1 and CDR2 from the germline V gene are DFQATT and SNEGSKA (reference sequence). The CDR3 region has the DNA TGCAGTGCTAGCAGGGGACAAAATGGCTACACCTTC. It yields the protein CSASRGQNGYTF.

This clonotype was observed at least ten times. CDR3 sequence (DNA): TGCGCCAGCAGCTTGTGGGGGAGCTCCTACGAGCAGTACTTC. Translated: CASSLWGSSYEQYF. The chain employs TRBV5-1 and TRBJ2-7; possibly TRBD1 or TRBD2 for D (5 bases each). V was shortened by 1 base and J by 0 bases, with 8 bases between the two germline ends. The CDR3 extends over 14 amino acids. Germline assignment: CDR1 SGHRS and CDR2 YFSETQ. The full variable domain, completed using reference TRBV5-1 and TRBJ2-7, is KAGVTQTPRYLIKTRGQQVTLSCSPISGHRSVSWYQQTPGQGLQFLFEYFSETQRNKGNFPGRFSGRQFSNSRSEMNVSTLELGDSALYLCASSLWGSSYEQYFGPGTRLTVT.

The rearrangement joins TRBV7-9 to TRBJ2-4, with unresolved D. This CDR3 spans 15 amino acids. The V gene lost 1 base and the J gene lost 1 base, with 8 bases spanning the gap. CDR1 and CDR2 (germline): SEHNR, FQNEAQ (reference sequence). The DNA for the CDR3 is TGTGCCAGCAGCTTAGGAAGTAATGCCAAAAACATTCAGTACTTC. Its protein is CASSLGSNAKNIQYF.

This clonotype has at least ten counts. This chain connects TRBV9 to TRBJ2-1; D is uncertain. The germline CDR1 and CDR2 sequences are SGDLS and YYNGEE. The CDR3 has 15 amino acids. With 4 bases removed from V and 9 bases from J, the gap between germline ends came to 20 bases. The CDR3 nucleotides are TGTGCCAGCAGCCCACGACCCGCTCCCGGCGGTGAGCAGTTCTTC. Protein product: CASSPRPAPGGEQFF.

This clonotype was observed at least ten times. The chain has TRBV7-8 and TRBJ1-1, with no clear D. The CDR3 is 15 residues long. The V end lost 3 bases, the J end lost 3 bases, and 14 bases lay between the germline ends. The germline CDR1 and CDR2 sequences are SGHVS and FQNEAQ. In DNA, the CDR3 is TGTGCCAGCAGCTTCGGCCCCGCCCGGCACACTGAAGCTTTCTTT. Protein sequence: CASSFGPARHTEAFF. Complete variable domain (other parts from reference TRBV7-8 and TRBJ1-1): GAGVSQSPRYKVAKRGQDVALRCDPISGHVSLFWYQQALGQGPEFLTYFQNEAQLDKSGLPSDRFFAERPEGSVSTLKIQRTQQEDSAVYLCASSFGPARHTEAFFGQGTRLTVV.

A note on this clonotype: With a much larger clone just one base away, this may be a read error. This rearrangement joins TRBV24-1 to TRBJ2-7; 7 bases are shared with TRBD1. The CDR3 is 11 residues long. Germline loops: CDR1 KGHDR, CDR2 SFDVKD. CDR3 protein: CATRQGDEQHF. The CDR3 DNA reads TGTGCCACCCGACAGGGAGACGAGCAGCACTTC.

There are many counts of this clonotype. The chain joins TRBV10-3 to TRBJ2-3; D possibly corresponds to TRBD2 (6 bases). V gave up 10 bases and J gave up 0 bases, with 14 bases separating them. CDR1 is ENHRY, CDR2 SYGVKD, per germline. This CDR3 is built from 14 residues. For the CDR3, the DNA is TGTGCCACCTCACTAGCCACTAGCACAGATACGCAGTATTTT. This gives the protein CATSLATSTDTQYF.

A few counts support this clonotype. The rearrangement uses TRBV9 and TRBJ2-6, with 11 nucleotides matching TRBD2. The CDR3 runs 20 residues. Trimming removed 0 bases from V and 5 bases from J; junction bases left unmatched: 13. Germline lookup yields CDR1 SGDLS and CDR2 YYNGEE. Here the CDR3 DNA reads TGTGCCAGCAGCGTAGCCAAGTATACTAGCGGGGGCCTCTGGGCCAACGTCCTGACTTTC. Encoded protein: CASSVAKYTSGGLWANVLTF.

The V and J genes are TRBV3-1 and TRBJ1-2, with D hard to call. The V end lost 1 base, the J end lost 8 bases, and 8 bases lay between the germline ends. The CDR3 is 12 residues long. Germline V gene data show CDR1 as LGHDT and CDR2 as YNNKEL (reference sequence). As DNA, the CDR3 is TGTGCCAGCAGCCAAGGCATCCGGGGCTACACCTTC. Its protein product is CASSQGIRGYTF.

This clonotype came up many times. The rearrangement joins TRBV5-8 to TRBJ2-5; possible D gene TRBD1, 6 bases. The CDR3 is 15 residues long. CDR1 SGHTS and CDR2 YDEGEE come from the germline V gene. V lost 2 bases, J lost 2 bases, and 13 bases lay in between. CDR3 nucleotide sequence: TGTGCCAGCAGCTTCCGTGGACAGTTTCAAGAGACCCAGTACTTC. This translates into CASSFRGQFQETQYF.

This clonotype was seen repeatedly, ten times or more. This sequence joins TRBV7-2 and TRBJ2-3; possibly TRBD1 or TRBD2 for D (5 bases each). V gave up 5 bases and J gave up 6 bases, with 15 bases separating them. Germline values: CDR1 SGHTA, CDR2 FQGNSA. The CDR3 length is 14 residues. The CDR3 region has the DNA TGTGCCAGCAGCACCGGGACCACGGGGGATACGCAGTATTTT. Translated: CASSTGTTGDTQYF.

The V call is TRBV20-1, the J call TRBJ2-7; D possibly corresponds to TRBD2 (6 bases). Germline CDR1 is DFQATT and CDR2 is SNEGSKA (reference sequence). This CDR3 contains 13 residues. V was trimmed by 5 bases and J by 0 bases, leaving 11 bases between them. The CDR3 reads CSAERVSSYEQYF. CDR3 DNA: TGCAGTGCTGAGCGGGTCAGCTCCTACGAGCAGTACTTC.